This T cell receptor beta chain was captured in a study of blood T cell repertoires in COVID-19. Study information: The United States, Italy and Spain were the sources of the acute and convalescent COVID-19 samples. T cells, B-cell-depleted T cells, or PBMCs provided the cDNA or gDNA that served as material.

The CDR3 contains 13 residues. The germline V gene has CDR1 SGHRS and CDR2 YFSETQ. The V gene lost 0 bases and the J gene lost 10 bases, with 11 bases spanning the gap. This clone was counted once. Libraries were prepared by immunoSEQ multiplex PCR; TCRdb keeps only in-frame clonotypes and omits some of them. Seen here are roughly 250,000 clones, around 89% observed once, and the top ten hold about 4%. The rearrangement joins TRBV5-1 to TRBJ2-1; no clear D. Sequencing was performed on peripheral blood. This clonotype was sampled from a man aged 55 to 70 who had recovered from COVID-19. The CDR3 nucleotides are TGCGCCAGCAGCTTGGAATCCACGAGGGAGCAGTTCTTC. This encodes CASSLESTREQFF.